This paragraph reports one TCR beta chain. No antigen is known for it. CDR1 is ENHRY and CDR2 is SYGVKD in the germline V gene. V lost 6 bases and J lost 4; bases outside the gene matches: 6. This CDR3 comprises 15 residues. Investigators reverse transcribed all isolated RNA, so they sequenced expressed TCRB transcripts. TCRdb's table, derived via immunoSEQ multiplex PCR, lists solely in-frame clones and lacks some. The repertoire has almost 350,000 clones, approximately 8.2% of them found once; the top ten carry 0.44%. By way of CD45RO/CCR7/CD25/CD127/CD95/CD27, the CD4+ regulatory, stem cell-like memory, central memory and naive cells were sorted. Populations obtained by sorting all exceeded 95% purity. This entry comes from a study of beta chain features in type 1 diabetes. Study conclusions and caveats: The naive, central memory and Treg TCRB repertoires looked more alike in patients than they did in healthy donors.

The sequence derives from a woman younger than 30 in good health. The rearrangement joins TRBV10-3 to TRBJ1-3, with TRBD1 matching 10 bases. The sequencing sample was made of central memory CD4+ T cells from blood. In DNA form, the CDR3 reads TGTGCCATCAGGACAGGGGGCGATTCAGGAAACACCATATATTTT. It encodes CAIRTGGDSGNTIYF.